This T cell receptor beta chain was retrieved from a study of T cell responses to AZD1222 COVID-19 vaccine. The CDR3 has 17 residues. Trimming pared 4 bases from V and 0 bases from J, leaving 16 bases between. Germline V gene data show CDR1 as SNHLY and CDR2 as FYNNEI. Assay: immunoSEQ multiplex PCR; the TCRdb copy retains only in-frame clones and omits some. The sample lists around 150,000 clones; 80% to 95% were seen once. Sequences were derived from peripheral blood, sampled 28 days after the second AZD1222 dose. The TCR originated in an adult who received the AZD1222 COVID-19 vaccine. The V call is TRBV2, the J call TRBJ1-5; no firm D call. For the CDR3, the DNA is TGTGCCAGCAGTGGGAGAGTTTCCCTTTATAGCAATCAGCCCCAGCATTTT. Protein product: CASSGRVSLYSNQPQHF.